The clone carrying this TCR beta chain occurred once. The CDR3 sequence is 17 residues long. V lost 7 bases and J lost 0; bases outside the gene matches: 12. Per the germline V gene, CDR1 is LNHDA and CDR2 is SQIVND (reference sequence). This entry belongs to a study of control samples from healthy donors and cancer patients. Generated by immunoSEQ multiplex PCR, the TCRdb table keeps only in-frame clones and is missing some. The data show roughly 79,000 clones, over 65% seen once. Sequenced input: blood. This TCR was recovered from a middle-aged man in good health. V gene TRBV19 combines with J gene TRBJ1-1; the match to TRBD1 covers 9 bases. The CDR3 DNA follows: TGTGCCAGTAAGGGGATAGACAGGGGGATATTGAACACTGAAGCTTTCTTT. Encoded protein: CASKGIDRGILNTEAFF.